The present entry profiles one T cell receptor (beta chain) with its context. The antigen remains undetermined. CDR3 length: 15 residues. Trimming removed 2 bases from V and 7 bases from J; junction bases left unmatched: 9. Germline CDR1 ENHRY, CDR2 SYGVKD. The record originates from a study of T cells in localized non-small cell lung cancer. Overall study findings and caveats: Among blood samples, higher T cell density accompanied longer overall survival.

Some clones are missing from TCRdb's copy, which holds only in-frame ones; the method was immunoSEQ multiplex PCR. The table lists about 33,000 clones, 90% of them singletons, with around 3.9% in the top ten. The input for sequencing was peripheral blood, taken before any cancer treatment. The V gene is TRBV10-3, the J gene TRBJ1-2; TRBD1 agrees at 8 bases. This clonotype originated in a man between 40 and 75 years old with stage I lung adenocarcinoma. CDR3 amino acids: CAISETAGGRVGYTF. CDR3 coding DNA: TGTGCCATCAGTGAGACCGCAGGGGGCCGGGTTGGCTACACCTTC.